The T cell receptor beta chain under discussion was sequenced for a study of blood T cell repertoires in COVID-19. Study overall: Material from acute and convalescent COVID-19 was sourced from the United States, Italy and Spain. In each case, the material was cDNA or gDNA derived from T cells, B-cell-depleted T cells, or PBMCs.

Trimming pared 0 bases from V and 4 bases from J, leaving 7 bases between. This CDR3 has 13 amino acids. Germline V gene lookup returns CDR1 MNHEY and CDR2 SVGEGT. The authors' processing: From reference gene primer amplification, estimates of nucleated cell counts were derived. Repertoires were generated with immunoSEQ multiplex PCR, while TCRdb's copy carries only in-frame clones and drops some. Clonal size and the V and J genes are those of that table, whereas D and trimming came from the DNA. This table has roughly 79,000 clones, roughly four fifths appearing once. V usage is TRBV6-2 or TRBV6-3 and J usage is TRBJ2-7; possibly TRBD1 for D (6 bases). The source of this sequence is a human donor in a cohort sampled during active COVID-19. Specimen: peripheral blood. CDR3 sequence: CASSYSTGYEQYF. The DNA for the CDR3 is TGTGCCAGCAGTTACTCTACAGGGTACGAGCAGTACTTC.